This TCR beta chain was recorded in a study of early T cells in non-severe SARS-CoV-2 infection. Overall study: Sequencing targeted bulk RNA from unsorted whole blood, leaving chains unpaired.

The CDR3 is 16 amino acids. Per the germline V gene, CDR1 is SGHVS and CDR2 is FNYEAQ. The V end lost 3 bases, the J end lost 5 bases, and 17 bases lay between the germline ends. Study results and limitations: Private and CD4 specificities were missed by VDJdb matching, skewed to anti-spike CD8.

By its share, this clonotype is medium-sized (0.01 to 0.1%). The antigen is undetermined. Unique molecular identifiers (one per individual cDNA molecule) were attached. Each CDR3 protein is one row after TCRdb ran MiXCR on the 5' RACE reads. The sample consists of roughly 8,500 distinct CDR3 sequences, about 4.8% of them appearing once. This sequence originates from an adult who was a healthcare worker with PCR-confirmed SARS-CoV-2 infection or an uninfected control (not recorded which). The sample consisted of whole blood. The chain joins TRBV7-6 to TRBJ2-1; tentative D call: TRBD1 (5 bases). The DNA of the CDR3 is TGTGCCAGCAGCTTTTCAGCGCTCAGGGCTAACAATGAGCAGTTCTTC. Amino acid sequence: CASSFSALRANNEQFF.